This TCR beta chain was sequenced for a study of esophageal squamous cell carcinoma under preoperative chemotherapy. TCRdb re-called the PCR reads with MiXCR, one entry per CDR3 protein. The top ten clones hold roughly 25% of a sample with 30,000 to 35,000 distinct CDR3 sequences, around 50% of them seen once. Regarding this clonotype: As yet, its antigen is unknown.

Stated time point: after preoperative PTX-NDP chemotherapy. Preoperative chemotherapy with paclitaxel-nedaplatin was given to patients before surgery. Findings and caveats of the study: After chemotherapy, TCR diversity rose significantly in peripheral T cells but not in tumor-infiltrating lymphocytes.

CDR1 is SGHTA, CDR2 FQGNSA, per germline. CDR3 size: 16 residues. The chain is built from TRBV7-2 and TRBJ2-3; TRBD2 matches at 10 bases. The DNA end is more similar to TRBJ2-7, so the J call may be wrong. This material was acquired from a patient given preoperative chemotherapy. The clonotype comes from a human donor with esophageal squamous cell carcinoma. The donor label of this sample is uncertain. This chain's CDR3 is CASSLGSAGGSNEQYF. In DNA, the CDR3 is TGTGCCAGCAGCTTAGGGTCAGCGGGAGGGAGCAATGAGCAGTACTTC.